The sequence of this T cell receptor (beta chain) was determined in a study of cytomegalovirus exposure and HLA in healthy donors. Study information: Earlier work reported approximately 110 million unique TCR beta sequences from about 180 million T cells.

Findings and limits, study-wide: What was likely a sequencing artifact was a cluster of highly shared sequence variants. Serostatus for CMV was the only available immune exposure information.

The V gene's germline CDR1 is SGDLS and CDR2 YYNGEE. Trimming shortened V by 2 bases and J by 1 base, and 15 bases separated the two germline ends. This CDR3 region has 16 residues. The table lists this clone with a few counts. Its target is unknown. Other nucleotide sequences from this sample produce the same CDR3. Primers for the PCR totalled 60 Vbeta and 13 Jbeta. Assay used: immunoSEQ multiplex PCR; TCRdb lists only in-frame clones, some missing. The data hold around 80,000 clones, with about four fifths observed a single time. This receptor was taken from a man aged 40-49 years in good health and CMV-seronegative. The specimen was PBMCs. The chain has TRBV9 and TRBJ2-5, with D possibly TRBD2 on 7 matching bases. CDR3 nucleotide sequence: TGTGCCAGCAGCGTGAGGCAGGGAGGGGGCCAAGAGACCCAGTACTTC. Translating it yields CASSVRQGGGQETQYF.